The clone carrying this TCR beta chain has more than one count but fewer than ten. The antigen is undetermined. The method was immunoSEQ multiplex PCR; TCRdb's version includes in-frame clones alone and lacks a portion of them. Of 30,000 to 40,000 clones listed, 65% to 70% are singletons. Controls came from buffy coats of healthy blood donors. This sample is drawn from a study of STAT5B mutations in CD4+ large granular lymphocyte leukemia. Study at large: Healthy donors showed HLA-associated enrichment of the CDR3 'QG' motif.

CDR3 length: 16 amino acids. Germline CDR1 MNHEY, CDR2 SVGAGI. With 4 bases removed from V and 2 bases from J, the gap between germline ends came to 15 bases. Study-level points and caveats: No patients shared main leukemic clonotypes, though around 27% appeared at low frequency elsewhere.

Sequences were obtained from CD4+ T cells from blood buffy coats. The V call is TRBV6-5, the J call TRBJ2-1; a possible D gene is TRBD2 (6 bases). This clonotype originated in a human donor in good health. CDR3 nucleotides: TGTGCCAGCAGTTGGGGACTCTCAGGCGCCTACAATGAGCAGTTCTTC. This sequence encodes CASSWGLSGAYNEQFF.